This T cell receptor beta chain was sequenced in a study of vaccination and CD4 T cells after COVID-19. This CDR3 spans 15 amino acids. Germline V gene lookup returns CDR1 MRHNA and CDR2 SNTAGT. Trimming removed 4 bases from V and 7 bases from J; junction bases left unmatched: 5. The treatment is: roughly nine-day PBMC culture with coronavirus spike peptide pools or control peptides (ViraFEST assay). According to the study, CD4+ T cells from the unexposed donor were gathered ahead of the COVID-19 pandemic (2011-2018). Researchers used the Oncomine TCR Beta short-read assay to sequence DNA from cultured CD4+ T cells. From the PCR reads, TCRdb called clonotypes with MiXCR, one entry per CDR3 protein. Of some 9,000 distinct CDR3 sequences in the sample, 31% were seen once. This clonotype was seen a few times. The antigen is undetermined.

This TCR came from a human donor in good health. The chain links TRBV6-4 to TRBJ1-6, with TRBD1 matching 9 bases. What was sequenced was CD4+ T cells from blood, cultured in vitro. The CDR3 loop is CASSGGQGPNSPLHF. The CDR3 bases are TGTGCCAGCAGTGGAGGACAGGGGCCCAATTCACCCCTCCACTTT.